This T cell receptor (beta chain) was recovered during a study of early T cells in non-severe SARS-CoV-2 infection. Study background: Unpaired chains resulted from sequencing bulk RNA of unsorted whole blood.

Attached unique molecular identifiers marked individual cDNA molecules. MiXCR, run by TCRdb on the 5' RACE reads, gives a single entry per CDR3 protein. Altogether about 83,000 distinct CDR3 sequences are present, more than 9% being singletons, with the ten largest covering around 8%. The CDR3 consists of 16 residues. Germline V CDR1 and CDR2: MRHNA, SNTAGT. V dropped 0 bases and J dropped 2; count of bases not matched to a gene: 4. This clonotype was seen more than once but under ten times. Material: whole blood, obtained at baseline. The V gene is TRBV6-4, the J gene TRBJ2-3; the match to TRBD2 covers 8 bases. The TCR comes from an adult who was a healthcare worker with PCR-confirmed SARS-CoV-2 infection or an uninfected control (not recorded which). The CDR3 region has the DNA TGTGCCAGCAGTGACTCCGGGACTAGTCCCACAGATACGCAGTATTTT. Translating gives CASSDSGTSPTDTQYF.